Listed below are T cell receptor beta chains from one sample, sequenced in a study of vaccination and CD4 T cells after COVID-19. These TCRs' antigens remain unknown. TCRdb reprocessed the PCR reads via MiXCR and lists one record per CDR3 protein. The sample shows fewer than 10,000 distinct CDR3 sequences, 30% to 40% of them seen only once. Sequenced sample: CD4+ T cells from blood, cultured in vitro. Receptors were obtained from a human donor who had recovered from COVID-19. The CDR3 runs from the conserved cysteine through the conserved F or W. A D gene is named only where the DNA matches it firmly. For some rows the clone size is stated as once, few or many, or as a class when expanded; others skip it.

CSARRTDTEAFF	TGCAGTGCTAGAAGGACAGACACTGAAGCTTTCTTT	few	TRBV20-1	TRBJ1-1	.
CASKRVLTDTQYF	TGTGCCAGCAAAAGGGTTTTGACAGATACGCAGTATTTT	few	TRBV2	TRBJ2-3	.
CAWSPGVNNSPLHF	TGTGCCTGGAGTCCGGGGGTTAATAATTCACCCCTCCACTTT	.	TRBV30	TRBJ1-6	.
CASSSREANSPLHF	TGTGCCAGCAGTTCCCGGGAGGCTAATTCACCCCTCCACTTT	few	TRBV6-5	TRBJ1-6	.
CASSVAAQGSNEQFF	TGTGCCAGCAGCGTAGCTGCACAGGGGTCCAATGAGCAGTTCTTC	.	TRBV9	TRBJ2-1	TRBD1
CASRASGDTQYF	TGTGCCAGCAGAGCTTCCGGGGATACGCAGTATTTT	few	TRBV6-1	TRBJ2-3	.
CASGTRQGDYNEQFF	TGTGCCAGCGGGACCCGACAGGGAGATTACAATGAGCAGTTCTTC	few	TRBV11-3	TRBJ2-1	TRBD1
CASSLMAGAFTDTQYF	TGTGCCAGCAGCTTGATGGCAGGGGCGTTCACAGATACGCAGTATTTT	few	TRBV7-9	TRBJ2-3	.
CASSFLTGGTGELFF	TGTGCCAGCAGTTTCCTCACAGGGGGCACCGGGGAGCTGTTTTTT	.	TRBV7-9	TRBJ2-2	TRBD1
CASSLQGPPSGNTIYF	TGTGCCAGCAGCTTACAAGGGCCGCCCTCTGGAAACACCATATATTTT	.	TRBV11-3	TRBJ1-3	.
CASSPQELNTEAFF	TGTGCCAGCTCACCACAAGAGCTGAACACTGAAGCTTTCTTT	once	TRBV18	TRBJ1-1	.